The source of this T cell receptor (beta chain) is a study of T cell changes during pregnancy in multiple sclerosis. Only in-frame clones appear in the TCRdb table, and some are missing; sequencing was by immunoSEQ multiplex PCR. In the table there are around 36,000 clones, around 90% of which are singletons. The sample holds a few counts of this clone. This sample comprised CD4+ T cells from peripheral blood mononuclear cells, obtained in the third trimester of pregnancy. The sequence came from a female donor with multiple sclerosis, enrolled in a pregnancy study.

The CDR3 reads CATSRVGGSYQPQHF. The CDR3 DNA reads TGTGCCACCAGCAGAGTAGGGGGATCCTATCAGCCCCAGCATTTT. The chain combines TRBV15 with TRBJ1-5, with D possibly matching TRBD1 (6 bases). CDR1 is LNHNV, CDR2 YYDKDF, per germline (reference sequence). The CDR3 runs 15 residues. Trimming removed 1 base from V and 5 bases from J, with 12 bases in between. Together with reference TRBV15 and TRBJ1-5, the CDR3 gives the full variable domain: DAMVIQNPRYQVTQFGKPVTLSCSQTLNHNVMYWYQQKSSQAPKLLFHYYDKDFNNEADTPDNFQSRRPNTSFCFLDIRSPGLGDTAMYLCATSRVGGSYQPQHFGDGTRLSIL.